What follows are 32 T cell receptor beta chains derived from one specimen sequenced in a study of T cell changes during pregnancy in multiple sclerosis. The data were produced by immunoSEQ multiplex PCR, yet TCRdb's version contains in-frame clones alone and is incomplete. The sample lists tens of thousands of clones; approximately 90% were seen once. The material sequenced was peripheral blood, taken before pregnancy. Receptor source: a female donor with multiple sclerosis, enrolled in a pregnancy study.

V gene TRBV29-1 combines with J gene TRBJ2-1; TRBD2 agrees at 11 bases. The CDR3 length is 15 residues. Trimming removed 6 bases from V and 2 bases from J; junction bases left unmatched: 6. Germline-derived CDR1 and CDR2 are SQVTM and ANQGSEA. The CDR3 DNA follows: TGCAGCGTCGGGACTAGCGGTTCCACCTACAATGAGCAGTTCTTC. This encodes CSVGTSGSTYNEQFF.

The CDR3 here is CASSLSRAPYEQYF. Here the CDR3 DNA reads TGCGCCAGCAGCTTGAGCAGGGCACCCTACGAGCAGTACTTC. The chain recombines TRBV5-1 with TRBJ2-7; the D gene is possibly TRBD1 (5 bases). Deletions cut 1 base from V and 2 bases from J, with 10 bases between. Germline-derived CDR1 and CDR2 are SGHRS and YFSETQ. The CDR3 extends over 14 amino acids.

Only one count was recorded for this clone. The chain recombines TRBV7-9 with TRBJ1-1; 11 nucleotides line up with TRBD1. V was pared by 5 bases and J by 6 bases, with 11 bases of the junction left unmatched. The CDR3 length is 16 residues. CDR1 is SEHNR and CDR2 is FQNEAQ in the germline V gene (reference sequence). This chain's CDR3 is CASSPPDRGRVSEAFF. For the CDR3, the DNA is TGTGCCAGCAGCCCCCCGGACAGGGGGCGCGTATCTGAAGCTTTCTTT. Based on the CDR3 plus reference TRBV7-9 and TRBJ1-1, the full variable domain is DTGVSQNPRHKITKRGQNVTFRCDPISEHNRLYWYRQTLGQGPEFLTYFQNEAQLEKSRLLSDRFSAERPKGSFSTLEIQRTEQGDSAMYLCASSPPDRGRVSEAFFGQGTRLTVV.

V is TRBV4-2 and J is TRBJ2-7; D uncertain. CDR1 and CDR2 (germline): LGHNA, YNFKEQ. CDR3 size: 17 residues. The germline V and J ends were trimmed by 1 base and 7 bases, with 23 bases remaining between them. As DNA, the CDR3 is TGTGCCAGCAGCCAAGTCGAAGGCGGAATAAAGGTGAGGGAGCAGTACTTC. Encoded protein: CASSQVEGGIKVREQYF.

The gene calls are TRBV2 and TRBJ2-3; D is uncertain. Germline V lookup: CDR1 SNHLY, CDR2 FYNNEI. The CDR3 runs 13 residues. CDR3 residues: CASRVLSTDTQYF. CDR3 nucleotides: TGTGCAAGCCGAGTGCTTAGCACAGATACGCAGTATTTT.

This chain joins TRBV7-6 and TRBJ2-5; 7 nucleotides line up with TRBD2. The CDR3 is made up of 17 amino acids. Germline lookup yields CDR1 SGHVS and CDR2 FNYEAQ. Trimming took 1 base from V and 5 from J; bases not matched to a gene: 13. CDR3 protein: CASSLGVGAGSRETQYF. CDR3 DNA: TGTGCCAGCAGCTTAGGGGTAGGAGCGGGGAGTAGGGAGACCCAGTACTTC.

V and J are TRBV6-4 and TRBJ1-1; no clear D. Germline loops: CDR1 MRHNA, CDR2 SNTAGT. Trimming cost V 4 bases and J 0 bases, with 6 bases left between them. The length of the CDR3 is 13 residues. CDR3 protein: CASSVVMNTEAFF. The CDR3, as DNA: TGTGCCAGCAGTGTTGTTATGAACACTGAAGCTTTCTTT.

The V call is TRBV7-8, the J call TRBJ1-1; D is perhaps TRBD1 (5 bases). Trimming removed 1 base at V and 0 bases at J, with 9 bases between. The CDR3 covers 15 residues. Germline loops: CDR1 SGHVS, CDR2 FQNEAQ. The CDR3: CASSLDRNMNTEAFF. The CDR3 bases are TGTGCCAGCAGCTTAGACAGGAACATGAACACTGAAGCTTTCTTT.

The CDR3 here is CAWSVNSQGSIQFF. As DNA, the CDR3 is TGTGCCTGGAGTGTAAACAGCCAGGGGTCAATCCAGTTCTTC. The genes are TRBV30 and TRBJ2-1; maybe TRBD1 (6 bases). With 0 bases removed from V and 13 bases from J, the gap between germline ends came to 19 bases. Germline loops: CDR1 GTSNPN, CDR2 SVGIG (reference sequence). The CDR3 spans 14 residues.

The chain couples TRBV5-1 to TRBJ2-3; 14 nucleotides agree with TRBD2. The germline CDR1 and CDR2 sequences are SGHRS and YFSETQ. Unmatched junction bases numbered 13, after V lost 7 bases and J lost 3 bases. CDR3 length equals 18 residues. CDR3 bases: TGCGCCAGCGGGCGGAGGGGGACTAGCGGGAGCGTAACAGATACGCAGTATTTT. Amino acids: CASGRRGTSGSVTDTQYF.

This clone was detected once. The genes are TRBV7-6 and TRBJ2-3; TRBD1 matches at 8 bases. Germline lookup yields CDR1 SGHVS and CDR2 FNYEAQ. J gave up 4 bases and V 6 bases, and 12 bases lay outside the gene matches. The CDR3 contains 16 residues. The chain's CDR3 is CASSWMDREMADTQYF. The CDR3 DNA reads as TGTGCCAGCAGTTGGATGGACAGGGAAATGGCAGATACGCAGTATTTT.

This clone is a singleton in its sample. The chain uses TRBV19 and TRBJ1-6; D is uncertain. V was pared by 6 bases and J by 5 bases, with 8 bases between. The germline CDR1 and CDR2 sequences are LNHDA and SQIVND (reference sequence). The CDR3 covers 13 residues. CDR3 amino acids: CASRSVDNSPLHF. The CDR3, as DNA: TGTGCCAGTAGGTCGGTTGATAATTCACCCCTCCACTTT.

The CDR3 DNA sequence: TGTGCCAGCAGCTTTCGCGGGACTAGCGACTACGAGCAGTACTTC. Its protein product is CASSFRGTSDYEQYF. This sequence joins TRBV7-3 and TRBJ2-7; 10 bases agree with TRBD2. The CDR3 contains 15 residues. Looked up from germline, CDR1 is SGHTA and CDR2 is FQGTGA. V shed 3 bases, J shed 3 bases, and the junction held 5 bases outside the gene matches.

The chain uses TRBV7-6 and TRBJ1-2; 12 bases are a match to TRBD1. J gave up 4 bases and V 0 bases, and 12 bases lay outside the gene matches. Germline V gene data show CDR1 as SGHVS and CDR2 as FNYEAQ. The CDR3 totals 19 residues. The CDR3 is CASSLATSVGTGGLYGYTF. The CDR3 nucleotides are TGTGCCAGCAGCTTAGCGACGTCGGTCGGGACAGGGGGCCTCTATGGCTACACCTTC.

The V call is TRBV5-1, the J call TRBJ2-3; TRBD1 matches 7 bases. J gave up 3 bases and V 0 bases, and 13 bases lay outside the gene matches. The germline V gene encodes CDR1 SGHRS and CDR2 YFSETQ. CDR3 length equals 18 residues. In DNA, the CDR3 is TGCGCCAGCAGCTTGGGGCTCCTGACAGGGTTCGGGACAGATACGCAGTATTTT. The encoded protein is CASSLGLLTGFGTDTQYF.

Only one count was recorded for this clone. The chain employs TRBV6-5 and TRBJ2-7; 11 nucleotides agree with TRBD1. Trimming cost V 8 bases and J 3 bases; bases outside gene matches: 3. The length of the CDR3 is 13 residues. The germline CDR1 and CDR2 sequences are MNHEY and SVGAGI. CDR3 coding DNA: TGTGCCAGCTCCGGGACAGGGGGCTACGAGCAGTACTTC. Residues: CASSGTGGYEQYF.

V gene TRBV29-1 combines with J gene TRBJ2-5; TRBD1 aligns across 11 bases. The junction had 11 bases not matched to a gene; V was cut back by 6 bases and J by 5 bases. The germline V gene has CDR1 SQVTM and CDR2 ANQGSEA. The length of the CDR3 is 15 residues. In DNA, the CDR3 is TGCAGCGTGGGCAAGGGACAGGGGGTAGGGGAGACCCAGTACTTC. This sequence encodes CSVGKGQGVGETQYF.

The CDR3 spells CASSPGGRGGYTF. The CDR3 region has the DNA TGTGCCAGTAGCCCAGGGGGCAGGGGTGGCTACACCTTC. V and J are TRBV19 and TRBJ1-2, with 8 bases that match TRBD1. The CDR3 runs to 13 residues. The germline gives CDR1 LNHDA, CDR2 SQIVND (reference sequence). The trim removed 6 bases at V and 7 bases at J, leaving 7 bases unmatched.

The rearrangement joins TRBV30 to TRBJ1-1; 7 bases are shared with TRBD1. V dropped 3 bases and J dropped 10; count of bases not matched to a gene: 8. Germline V gene sequence: CDR1 GTSNPN, CDR2 SVGIG (reference sequence). The CDR3 is 12 residues long. CDR3 sequence: CAWSDGRDRAFF. The DNA for the CDR3 is TGTGCCTGGAGCGACGGTAGGGACAGAGCTTTCTTT.

This chain links TRBV6-1 with TRBJ2-7, with 13 bases that match TRBD2. There are 14 residues in the CDR3. Trimming took 3 bases from V and 5 from J; bases not matched to a gene: 1. Germline loops: CDR1 MNHNS, CDR2 SASEGT. As DNA, the CDR3 is TGTGCCAGCAGTGAGGGACTAGCGGGGAACGAGCAGTACTTC. Translation: CASSEGLAGNEQYF.

This chain connects TRBV2 to TRBJ2-1; 9 bases fit TRBD1. V shed 5 bases and J 5 bases; nucleotides not matched to a gene: 7. Germline V gives CDR1 SNHLY, CDR2 FYNNEI. This CDR3 is 15 amino acids long. CDR3 amino acids: CASSPGTGLNNEQFF. The CDR3 DNA reads TGTGCCAGCAGTCCCGGGACAGGGTTGAACAATGAGCAGTTCTTC. Filled out from reference TRBV2 and TRBJ2-1, the complete variable domain reads EPEVTQTPSHQVTQMGQEVILRCVPISNHLYFYWYRQILGQKVEFLVSFYNNEISEKSEIFDDQFSVERPDGSNFTLKIRSTKLEDSAMYFCASSPGTGLNNEQFFGPGTRLTVL.

This clone appeared a single time. The chain carries TRBV4-2 and TRBJ2-3, with 8 bases matching TRBD2. Germline V lookup: CDR1 LGHNA, CDR2 YNFKEQ. Trimming took 7 bases from V and 5 from J; bases not matched to a gene: 14. This CDR3 spans 16 amino acids. CDR3 sequence reads: CASTQISGGPLDTQYF. The CDR3 nucleotides are TGTGCCAGCACCCAGATCAGCGGGGGCCCCTTAGATACGCAGTATTTT.

The V call is TRBV4-2, the J call TRBJ2-2, with 9 bases fitting TRBD2. V gave up 1 base and J gave up 7 bases; unmatched junction bases: 7. Germline loops: CDR1 LGHNA, CDR2 YNFKEQ. CDR3 length: 16 amino acids. CDR3 residues: CASSQVLAGGDGELFF. CDR3 sequence (DNA): TGTGCCAGCAGCCAAGTCCTGGCGGGGGGGGACGGGGAGCTGTTTTTT.

The genes are TRBV18 and TRBJ1-5; D call uncertain. This CDR3 is 14 amino acids long. The V gene's germline CDR1 is KGHSH and CDR2 LQKENI. Between the trimmed V and J ends, which lost 3 bases and 4 bases, there was a span of 10 bases. DNA of the CDR3: TGTGCCAGCTCACCGACCGGGAGGAATCAGCCCCAGCATTTT. Its translation is CASSPTGRNQPQHF.

This chain uses TRBV9 with TRBJ2-5; D possibly corresponds to TRBD1 (5 bases). The CDR3 has 15 amino acids. In germline, CDR1 is SGDLS, CDR2 YYNGEE. The V and J ends lost 0 bases and 2 bases respectively, with 11 bases between them. CDR3 bases: TGTGCCAGCAGCGTAGGCAGGGTGGTACAAGAGACCCAGTACTTC. Protein sequence: CASSVGRVVQETQYF.

DNA for the CDR3: TGTGCCAGCAGCTCGTCCGGGAACAGGGGCACTGAAGCTTTCTTT. This translates into CASSSSGNRGTEAFF. The V call is TRBV7-3, the J call TRBJ1-1; TRBD1 matches at 7 bases. Germline V gene sequence: CDR1 SGHTA, CDR2 FQGTGA. The V segment lost 4 bases and the J segment 4 bases; nucleotides outside the gene matches: 9. The CDR3 consists of 15 residues.

The chain uses TRBV27 and TRBJ2-6; no firm D call. Germline-derived CDR1 and CDR2 are MNHEY and SMNVEV (reference sequence). V was clipped by 5 bases and J by 0 bases, with 17 bases between them. The CDR3 is made up of 18 amino acids. Here the CDR3 DNA reads TGTGCCAGCAGTCCCGCCCCGGGTGCCAACTCTGGGGCCAACGTCCTGACTTTC. Its translation is CASSPAPGANSGANVLTF.

V gene TRBV19 combines with J gene TRBJ2-5, with 7 bases that match TRBD1. Germline CDR1 LNHDA, CDR2 SQIVND (reference sequence). The V and J ends lost 5 bases and 1 base, in that order; junction bases with no gene match: 4. This CDR3 is 14 amino acids long. The CDR3, as DNA: TGTGCCAGTAGTTCGGGACAGACCCAAGAGACCCAGTACTTC. Translated, it gives CASSSGQTQETQYF.

The chain recombines TRBV19 with TRBJ1-5; TRBD1 agrees at 8 bases. Germline CDR1 is LNHDA and CDR2 is SQIVND (reference sequence). The CDR3 covers 15 residues. The V gene end was trimmed by 3 bases and the J gene end by 7 bases; junction bases not matched to a gene: 8. CDR3 amino acids: CASSMRQQGGQPQHF. The CDR3 coding sequence is TGTGCCAGTAGTATGAGACAACAGGGGGGCCAGCCCCAGCATTTT.

The chain carries TRBV11-2 and TRBJ2-5; D is possibly TRBD2 (7 bases). V lost 5 bases and J 4 bases, leaving 14 bases between the germline ends. The CDR3 loop spans 14 amino acids. The germline V gene has CDR1 SGHAT and CDR2 FQNNGV. The CDR3 loop is CASSKTRGAETQYF. For the CDR3, the DNA is TGTGCCAGCAGCAAAACACGGGGGGCAGAGACCCAGTACTTC.

The chain uses TRBV5-1 and TRBJ2-2; 9 bases match TRBD2. The V gene's germline CDR1 is SGHRS and CDR2 YFSETQ. The CDR3 length is 15 residues. With 7 bases clipped from V and 2 bases from J, the junction kept 6 bases outside the gene matches. CDR3: CASWLTSGNTGELFF. The CDR3 DNA follows: TGCGCCAGCTGGTTGACTAGCGGAAACACCGGGGAGCTGTTTTTT.

J is TRBJ1-5 and V is TRBV6-5; TRBD1 matches 7 bases. Germline trimming cut 0 bases from V and 1 base from J; bases unmatched to any gene: 0. The CDR3 length is 15 residues. CDR1 and CDR2 from the germline V gene are MNHEY and SVGAGI. CDR3 nucleotides: TGTGCCAGCAGTTACTCGACAGGGAGCAATCAGCCCCAGCATTTT. Encoded protein: CASSYSTGSNQPQHF.